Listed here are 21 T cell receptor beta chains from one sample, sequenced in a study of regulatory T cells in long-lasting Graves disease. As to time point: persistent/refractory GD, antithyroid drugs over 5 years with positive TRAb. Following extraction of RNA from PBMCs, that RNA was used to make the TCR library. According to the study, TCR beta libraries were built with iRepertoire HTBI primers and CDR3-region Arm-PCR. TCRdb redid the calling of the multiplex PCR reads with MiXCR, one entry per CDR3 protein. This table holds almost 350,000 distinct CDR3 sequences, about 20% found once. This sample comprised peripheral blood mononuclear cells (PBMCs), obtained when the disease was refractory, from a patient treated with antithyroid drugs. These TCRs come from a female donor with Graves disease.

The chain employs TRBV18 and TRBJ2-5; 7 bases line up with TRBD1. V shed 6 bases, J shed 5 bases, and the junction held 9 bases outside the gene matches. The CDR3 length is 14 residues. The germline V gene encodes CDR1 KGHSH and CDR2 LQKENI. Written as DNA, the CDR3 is TGTGCCAGCTCCCTTCTGGACAGGCTGGAGACCCAGTACTTC. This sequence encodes CASSLLDRLETQYF.

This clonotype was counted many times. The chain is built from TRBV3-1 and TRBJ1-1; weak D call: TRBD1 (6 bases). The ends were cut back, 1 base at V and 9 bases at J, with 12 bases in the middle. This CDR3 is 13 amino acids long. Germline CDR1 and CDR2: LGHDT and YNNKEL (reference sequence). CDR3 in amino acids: CASSQGGGGQAFF. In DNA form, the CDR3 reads TGTGCCAGCAGCCAAGGAGGAGGGGGTCAAGCTTTCTTT.

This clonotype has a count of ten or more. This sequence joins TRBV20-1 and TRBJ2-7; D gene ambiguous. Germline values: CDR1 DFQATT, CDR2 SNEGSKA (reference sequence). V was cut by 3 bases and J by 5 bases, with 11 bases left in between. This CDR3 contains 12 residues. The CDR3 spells CSASPRRDEQYF. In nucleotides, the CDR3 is TGCAGTGCTAGCCCACGCCGCGACGAGCAGTACTTC.

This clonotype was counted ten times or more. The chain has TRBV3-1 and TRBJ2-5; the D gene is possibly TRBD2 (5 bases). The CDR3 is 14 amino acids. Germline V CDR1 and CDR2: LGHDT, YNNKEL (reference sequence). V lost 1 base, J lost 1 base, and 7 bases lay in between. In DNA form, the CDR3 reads TGTGCCAGCAGCCAAGGCGGGCTCCAAGAGACCCAGTACTTC. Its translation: CASSQGGLQETQYF.

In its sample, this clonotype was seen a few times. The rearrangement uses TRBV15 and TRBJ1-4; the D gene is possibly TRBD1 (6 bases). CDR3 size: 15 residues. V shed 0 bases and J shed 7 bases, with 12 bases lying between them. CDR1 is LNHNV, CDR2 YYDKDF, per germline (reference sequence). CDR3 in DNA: TGTGCCACCAGCAGAGAGGGGGCAGGGAGTGAAAAACTGTTTTTT. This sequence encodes CATSREGAGSEKLFF.

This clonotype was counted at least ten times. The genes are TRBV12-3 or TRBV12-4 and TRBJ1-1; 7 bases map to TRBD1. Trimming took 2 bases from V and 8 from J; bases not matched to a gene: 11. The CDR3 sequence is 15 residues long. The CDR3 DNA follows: TGTGCCAGCAGTTTAAAAGGTCAGGGGGGTTTGGAAGCTTTCTTT. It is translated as CASSLKGQGGLEAFF.

CDR3 coding DNA: TGCAGTGCTGCCCGGGACAGGGGACGTCGGGACACCGGGGAGCTGTTTTTT. Translation: CSAARDRGRRDTGELFF. J is TRBJ2-2 and V is TRBV20-1; TRBD1 agrees at 10 bases. The CDR3 length is 17 residues. CDR1 is DFQATT and CDR2 is SNEGSKA in the germline V gene (reference sequence). V lost 5 bases and J lost 3; bases outside the gene matches: 12.

The CDR3 region has the DNA TGTGCCAGCAGCTTAGCGGGGCTCGGCGGAAACACCATATATTTT. It encodes CASSLAGLGGNTIYF. The chain is built from TRBV11-3 and TRBJ1-3, with D perhaps TRBD1 (5 bases). CDR3 size: 15 residues. Germline V gene lookup returns CDR1 SGHNT and CDR2 YENEEA. V was cut by 1 base and J by 4 bases, with 11 bases left in between.

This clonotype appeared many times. The DNA of the CDR3 is TGTGCCAGCAGCCCTGGATCGCTAGCGGGACGGGAGACCCAGTACTTC. Its protein is CASSPGSLAGRETQYF. The chain uses TRBV3-1 and TRBJ2-5, with 9 bases that match TRBD2. Per the germline V gene, CDR1 is LGHDT and CDR2 is YNNKEL (reference sequence). The CDR3 spans 16 residues. V trimming: 4 bases; J trimming: 5 bases; junction bases outside the gene matches: 11.

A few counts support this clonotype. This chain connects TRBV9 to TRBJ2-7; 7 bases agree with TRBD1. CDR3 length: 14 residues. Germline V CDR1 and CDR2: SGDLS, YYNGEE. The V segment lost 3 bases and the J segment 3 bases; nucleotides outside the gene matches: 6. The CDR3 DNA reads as TGTGCCAGCAGCGCCGGGACAGCCTACTACGAGCAGTACTTC. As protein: CASSAGTAYYEQYF.

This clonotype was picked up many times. CDR3 residues: CSARELTGHYEQYF. CDR3 sequence (DNA): TGCAGTGCTAGAGAGCTAACAGGCCACTACGAGCAGTACTTC. This chain joins TRBV20-1 and TRBJ2-7; perhaps TRBD1 as D (5 bases). The V gene's germline CDR1 is DFQATT and CDR2 SNEGSKA (reference sequence). The V and J ends lost 0 bases and 3 bases respectively, with 12 bases between them. The CDR3 has 14 residues.

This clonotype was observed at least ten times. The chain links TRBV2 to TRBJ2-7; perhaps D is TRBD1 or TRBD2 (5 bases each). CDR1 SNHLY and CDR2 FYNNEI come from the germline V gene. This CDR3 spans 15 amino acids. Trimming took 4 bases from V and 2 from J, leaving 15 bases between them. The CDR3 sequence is CASSVGEGFPYEQYF. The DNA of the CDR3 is TGTGCCAGCAGTGTGGGAGAGGGGTTCCCCTACGAGCAGTACTTC. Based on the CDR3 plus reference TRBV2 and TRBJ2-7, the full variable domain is EPEVTQTPSHQVTQMGQEVILRCVPISNHLYFYWYRQILGQKVEFLVSFYNNEISEKSEIFDDQFSVERPDGSNFTLKIRSTKLEDSAMYFCASSVGEGFPYEQYFGPGTRLTVT.

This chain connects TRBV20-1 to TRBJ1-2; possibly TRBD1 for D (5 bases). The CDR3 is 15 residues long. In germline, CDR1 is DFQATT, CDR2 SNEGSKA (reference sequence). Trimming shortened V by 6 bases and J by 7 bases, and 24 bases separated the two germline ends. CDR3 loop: CSAPWGRHWLLGYTF. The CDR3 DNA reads TGCAGTGCCCCCTGGGGCAGGCACTGGCTGCTTGGCTACACCTTC.

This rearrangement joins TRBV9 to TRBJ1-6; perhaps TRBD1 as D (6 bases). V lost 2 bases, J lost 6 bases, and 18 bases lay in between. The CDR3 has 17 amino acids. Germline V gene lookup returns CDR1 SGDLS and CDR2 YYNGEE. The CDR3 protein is CASSVSRQESSNSPLHF. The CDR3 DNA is TGTGCCAGCAGCGTCTCCCGACAGGAGTCTAGTAATTCACCCCTCCACTTT.

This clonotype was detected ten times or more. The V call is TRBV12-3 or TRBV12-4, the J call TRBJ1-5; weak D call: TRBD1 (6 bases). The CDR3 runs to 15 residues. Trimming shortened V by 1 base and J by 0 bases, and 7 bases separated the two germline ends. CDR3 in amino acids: CASSLGTVSNQPQHF. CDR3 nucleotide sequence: TGTGCCAGCAGTTTAGGGACAGTTAGCAATCAGCCCCAGCATTTT.

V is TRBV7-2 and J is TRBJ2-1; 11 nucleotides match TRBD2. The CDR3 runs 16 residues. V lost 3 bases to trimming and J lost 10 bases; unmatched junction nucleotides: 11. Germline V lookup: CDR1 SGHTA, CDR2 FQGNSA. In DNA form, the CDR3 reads TGTGCCAGCAGCTTGTTAGGTCTAGCGGGGGGAAGAGAGCAGTTCTTC. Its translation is CASSLLGLAGGREQFF.

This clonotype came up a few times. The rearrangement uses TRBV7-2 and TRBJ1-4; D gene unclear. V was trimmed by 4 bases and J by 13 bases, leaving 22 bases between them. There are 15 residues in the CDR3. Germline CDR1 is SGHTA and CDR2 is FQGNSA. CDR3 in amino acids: CASSSSAADMDLLFF. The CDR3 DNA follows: TGTGCCAGCAGCTCCTCCGCGGCCGACATGGATTTACTGTTTTTT.

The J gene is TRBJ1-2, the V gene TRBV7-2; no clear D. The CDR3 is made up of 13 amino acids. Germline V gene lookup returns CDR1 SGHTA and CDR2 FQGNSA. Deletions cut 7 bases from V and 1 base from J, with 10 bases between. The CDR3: CASIPHLNYGYTF. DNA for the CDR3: TGTGCCAGCATACCTCATCTTAACTATGGCTACACCTTC. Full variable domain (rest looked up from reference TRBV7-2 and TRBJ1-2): GAGVSQSPSNKVTEKGKDVELRCDPISGHTALYWYRQSLGQGLEFLIYFQGNSAPDKSGLPSDRFSAERTGGSVSTLTIQRTQQEDSAVYLCASIPHLNYGYTFGSGTRLTVV.

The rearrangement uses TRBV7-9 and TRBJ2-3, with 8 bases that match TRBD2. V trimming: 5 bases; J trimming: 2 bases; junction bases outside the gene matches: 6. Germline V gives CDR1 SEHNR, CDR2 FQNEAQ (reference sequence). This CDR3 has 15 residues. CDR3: CASSVRGGPTDTQYF. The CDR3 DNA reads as TGTGCCAGCAGCGTTCGGGGGGGGCCCACAGATACGCAGTATTTT. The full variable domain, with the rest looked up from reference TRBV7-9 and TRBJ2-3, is DTGVSQNPRHKITKRGQNVTFRCDPISEHNRLYWYRQTLGQGPEFLTYFQNEAQLEKSRLLSDRFSAERPKGSFSTLEIQRTEQGDSAMYLCASSVRGGPTDTQYFGPGTRLTVL.

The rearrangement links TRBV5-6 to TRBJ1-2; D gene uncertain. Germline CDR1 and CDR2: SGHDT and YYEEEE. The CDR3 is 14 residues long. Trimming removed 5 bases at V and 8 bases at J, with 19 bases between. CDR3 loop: CASRQASQRRGYTF. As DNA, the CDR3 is TGTGCCAGCAGACAAGCGTCTCAACGGCGGGGCTACACCTTC.

CDR3 residues: CASSLMWASGANVLTF. The CDR3 coding sequence is TGTGCCAGCAGCTTGATGTGGGCCTCTGGGGCCAACGTCCTGACTTTC. V is TRBV5-6 and J is TRBJ2-6; D remains unclear. There are 16 residues in the CDR3. The germline CDR1 and CDR2 sequences are SGHDT and YYEEEE. Between the trimmed V and J ends, which lost 1 base and 0 bases, there was a span of 8 bases.